What follows is one T cell receptor (beta chain) and its context. Antigen: not known. RNA extraction and reverse transcription yielded cDNA as sequencing template. Sequenced by immunoSEQ multiplex PCR; TCRdb stores in-frame clones only, minus some. Among 150,000 to 200,000 clones listed, about 54% were seen once. This record comes from a study of CD8+ T cells in alopecia areata. The CDR3 sequence is 14 residues long. V was clipped by 2 bases and J by 6 bases, with 14 bases between them. The germline CDR1 and CDR2 sequences are LNHNV and YYDKDF (reference sequence). Study findings and constraints: The study found TCR sharing across patients less clear than in mice, possibly for HLA reasons.

V usage is TRBV15 and J usage is TRBJ2-7, with D perhaps matching TRBD2 (6 bases). The sample taken for sequencing was CD4+ T cells sorted from blood. This clonotype originated in a human donor in good health. Written as DNA, the CDR3 is TGTGCCACCAGCAGACTAATCGACGGGAGCGAGCAGTACTTC. Translating gives CATSRLIDGSEQYF. Looking up the rest from reference TRBV15 and TRBJ2-7 gives the full variable domain: DAMVIQNPRYQVTQFGKPVTLSCSQTLNHNVMYWYQQKSSQAPKLLFHYYDKDFNNEADTPDNFQSRRPNTSFCFLDIRSPGLGDTAMYLCATSRLIDGSEQYFGPGTRLTVT.